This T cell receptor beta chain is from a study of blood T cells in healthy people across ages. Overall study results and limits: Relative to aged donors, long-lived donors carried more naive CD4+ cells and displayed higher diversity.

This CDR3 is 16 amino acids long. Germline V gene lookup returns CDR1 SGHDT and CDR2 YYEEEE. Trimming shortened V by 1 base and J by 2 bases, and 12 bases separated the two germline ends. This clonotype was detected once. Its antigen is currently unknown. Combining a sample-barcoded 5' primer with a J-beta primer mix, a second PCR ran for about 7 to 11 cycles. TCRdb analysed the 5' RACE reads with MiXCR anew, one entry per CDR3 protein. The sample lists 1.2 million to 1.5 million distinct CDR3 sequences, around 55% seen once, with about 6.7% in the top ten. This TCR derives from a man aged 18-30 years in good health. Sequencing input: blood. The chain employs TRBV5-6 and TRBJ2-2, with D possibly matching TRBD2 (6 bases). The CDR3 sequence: CASSLWGSGNTGELFF. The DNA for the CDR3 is TGTGCCAGCAGCTTGTGGGGTAGCGGAAACACCGGGGAGCTGTTTTTT.